Presented here are 25 T cell receptor beta chains from one specimen sequenced in a study of T cell repertoires in ileal Crohn's disease. TCRdb's table, derived via immunoSEQ multiplex PCR, lists solely in-frame clones and lacks some. This table has tens of thousands of clones, about 81% appearing once. The sample consisted of ileal tissue. Receptor source: an adult with Crohn's disease.

The chain employs TRBV2 and TRBJ2-7; 7 nucleotides align to TRBD2. The CDR3 extends over 12 amino acids. Germline lookup yields CDR1 SNHLY and CDR2 FYNNEI. The V and J ends lost 8 bases and 4 bases, in that order; junction bases with no gene match: 5. CDR3 bases: TGTGCCAGCCGACTAGCCTTATACGAGCAGTACTTC. It translates to CASRLALYEQYF. The whole variable domain, remainder taken from reference TRBV2 and TRBJ2-7, is EPEVTQTPSHQVTQMGQEVILRCVPISNHLYFYWYRQILGQKVEFLVSFYNNEISEKSEIFDDQFSVERPDGSNFTLKIRSTKLEDSAMYFCASRLALYEQYFGPGTRLTVT.

The DNA of the CDR3 is TGTGCCAGTAATTCACACAGGGTTGCGAACACTGAAGCTTTCTTT. Translation gives CASNSHRVANTEAFF. The V gene is TRBV19, the J gene TRBJ1-1; maybe TRBD1 (6 bases). The V and J ends lost 7 bases and 1 base respectively, with 16 bases between them. Germline assignment: CDR1 LNHDA and CDR2 SQIVND (reference sequence). This CDR3 has 15 residues. The whole variable domain, filled in from reference TRBV19 and TRBJ1-1, reads DGGITQSPKYLFRKEGQNVTLSCEQNLNHDAMYWYRQDPGQGLRLIYYSQIVNDFQKGDIAEGYSVSREKKESFPLTVTSAQKNPTAFYLCASNSHRVANTEAFFGQGTRLTVV.

This chain joins TRBV28 and TRBJ1-2, with 10 bases that match TRBD1. V shed 3 bases, J shed 6 bases, and the junction held 7 bases outside the gene matches. Germline assignment: CDR1 MDHEN and CDR2 SYDVKM. The CDR3 loop spans 15 amino acids. The CDR3 nucleotides read TGTGCCAGCAGTTTTCTATTGGACAGGGGGGATGGCTACACCTTC. Translating it yields CASSFLLDRGDGYTF.

In this sample, this clone turned up once. The gene calls are TRBV29-1 and TRBJ1-1; 9 positions agree with TRBD1. With 5 bases clipped from V and 0 bases from J, the junction kept 1 base outside the gene matches. Germline CDR1 reads SQVTM; CDR2 reads ANQGSEA. This CDR3 has 13 amino acids. CDR3 DNA sequence: TGCAGCGTTCGGACAGGGGTGAACACTGAAGCTTTCTTT. It yields the protein CSVRTGVNTEAFF.

There are a few counts of this clone. The rearrangement uses TRBV6-1 and TRBJ2-5; maybe TRBD2 (7 bases). The CDR3 covers 15 residues. Trimming removed 3 bases from V and 4 bases from J, with 15 bases in between. CDR1 is MNHNS and CDR2 is SASEGT in the germline V gene. CDR3 coding DNA: TGTGCCAGCAGTGACCTGGGAGGGGGGTCAGAGACCCAGTACTTC. This encodes CASSDLGGGSETQYF.

The rearrangement links TRBV7-9 to TRBJ1-2; the match to TRBD1 covers 7 bases. V lost 10 bases to trimming and J lost 1 base; unmatched junction nucleotides: 9. The CDR3 sequence is 14 residues long. Germline-derived CDR1 and CDR2 are SEHNR and FQNEAQ (reference sequence). The CDR3 is CAILPRDSNYGYTF. For the CDR3, the DNA is TGTGCCATTCTCCCCCGGGACAGTAACTATGGCTACACCTTC.

The chain employs TRBV6-6 and TRBJ2-2; possibly TRBD2 for D (6 bases). Per the germline V gene, CDR1 is MNHNY and CDR2 is SVGAGI (reference sequence). V dropped 6 bases and J dropped 6 bases, with 11 bases sitting between them. The CDR3 length is 13 residues. The CDR3 region has the DNA TGTGCCAGCAGGGTACTAGCTTCCGGGGAGCTGTTTTTT. Amino acid sequence: CASRVLASGELFF.

This sequence joins TRBV6-5 and TRBJ1-1; D ambiguous. CDR3 size: 11 residues. Looked up from germline, CDR1 is MNHEY and CDR2 is SVGAGI. V was shortened by 6 bases and J by 4 bases, with 6 bases between the two germline ends. The CDR3 reads CASRRSTEAFF. DNA of the CDR3: TGTGCCAGCAGACGGAGCACTGAAGCTTTCTTT.

This chain links TRBV10-3 with TRBJ1-2; D is ambiguous. This CDR3 is 11 amino acids long. Germline CDR1 is ENHRY and CDR2 is SYGVKD. Trimming pared 7 bases from V and 2 bases from J, leaving 5 bases between. The CDR3 here is CAITGNYGYTF. CDR3 bases: TGTGCCATCACGGGGAACTATGGCTACACCTTC.

The V call is TRBV29-1, the J call TRBJ1-4, with D uncertain. CDR1 and CDR2 (germline): SQVTM, ANQGSEA. The CDR3 sequence is 13 residues long. Trimming removed 1 base at V and 3 bases at J, with 6 bases between. The CDR3 DNA reads TGCAGCGTTGAAGCGGGGTCTAATGAAAAACTGTTTTTT. Residues: CSVEAGSNEKLFF.

This rearrangement joins TRBV5-4 to TRBJ2-5; D uncertain. Germline loops: CDR1 SGHNT, CDR2 YYREEE (reference sequence). The CDR3 spans 16 residues. V was trimmed by 1 base and J by 0 bases, leaving 13 bases between them. CDR3 protein: CASSLNQRGYQETQYF. DNA of the CDR3: TGTGCCAGCAGCTTGAATCAACGAGGTTACCAAGAGACCCAGTACTTC.

The rearrangement links TRBV5-1 to TRBJ1-6; D is possibly TRBD1 (5 bases). V was pared by 9 bases and J by 0 bases, with 22 bases between. Germline V gives CDR1 SGHRS, CDR2 YFSETQ. This CDR3 has 18 amino acids. The CDR3 nucleotides are TGCGCCATCCATATTAGTTACAGGATAAGCTCCTATAATTCACCCCTCCACTTT. This codes for CAIHISYRISSYNSPLHF.

This clone has only a few counts. The V gene is TRBV4-2, the J gene TRBJ1-5; 7 bases agree with TRBD1. The CDR3 length is 16 residues. J gave up 0 bases and V 1 base, and 3 bases lay outside the gene matches. Germline V CDR1 and CDR2: LGHNA, YNFKEQ. The CDR3 is CASSQADRASNQPQHF. The CDR3 DNA reads as TGTGCCAGCAGCCAAGCCGACAGGGCTAGCAATCAGCCCCAGCATTTT.

The gene calls are TRBV29-1 and TRBJ1-3, with D possibly TRBD1 on 6 matching bases. This CDR3 contains 13 residues. Per germline, CDR1 SQVTM and CDR2 ANQGSEA. The V end was cut by 1 base, the J end by 4 bases, with 8 bases between. CDR3 bases: TGCAGCGTTGAAGTTCAGGGGGGAAACACCATATATTTT. Its protein is CSVEVQGGNTIYF.

The chain links TRBV13 to TRBJ1-1; D is unclear. The CDR3 runs to 13 residues. The germline V gene encodes CDR1 PRHDT and CDR2 FYEKMQ (reference sequence). V was cut by 2 bases and J by 5 bases, with 9 bases left in between. As DNA, the CDR3 is TGTGCCAGCAGCTTACTGGAAGCGACTGAAGCTTTCTTT. Translating it yields CASSLLEATEAFF.

The V call is TRBV6-5, the J call TRBJ1-1, with D tentatively TRBD1 (6 bases). CDR3 length equals 14 residues. The V end lost 8 bases, the J end lost 6 bases, and 19 bases lay between the germline ends. Per germline, CDR1 MNHEY and CDR2 SVGAGI. CDR3 coding DNA: TGTGCCAGCCGGTCGGGCCAGAGGACAGCTGAAGCTTTCTTT. Its translation is CASRSGQRTAEAFF.

The rearrangement joins TRBV10-2 to TRBJ2-7; perhaps TRBD2 as D (6 bases). CDR3 length equals 13 residues. The germline V and J ends were trimmed by 3 bases and 3 bases, with 9 bases remaining between them. Germline-derived CDR1 and CDR2 are WSHSY and SAAADI. The CDR3 region is CASSEFGGYEQYF. CDR3 coding DNA: TGCGCCAGCAGTGAATTCGGGGGCTACGAGCAGTACTTC.

The chain combines TRBV6-6 with TRBJ1-2; 7 nucleotides line up with TRBD1. The germline V gene has CDR1 MNHNY and CDR2 SVGAGI (reference sequence). CDR3 size: 12 residues. The V segment lost 6 bases and the J segment 14 bases; nucleotides outside the gene matches: 12. The CDR3 nucleotides are TGTGCCAGCAGCCCCCCGGGCGGACAGGAAACCTTC. It yields the protein CASSPPGGQETF.

This clone has only a few counts. The CDR3 nucleotides read TGTGCCAGCGGGAGGCGCTTTGGAGAATACGAGCAGTACTTC. The encoded protein is CASGRRFGEYEQYF. V usage is TRBV27 and J usage is TRBJ2-7, with D possibly TRBD2 on 6 matching bases. The V and J ends lost 8 bases and 4 bases respectively, with 18 bases between them. This CDR3 spans 14 amino acids. Germline CDR1 and CDR2: MNHEY and SMNVEV (reference sequence).

The chain is built from TRBV6-5 and TRBJ2-2; 11 nucleotides align to TRBD1. The CDR3 spans 14 residues. Germline V gives CDR1 MNHEY, CDR2 SVGAGI. The V gene end was trimmed by 6 bases and the J gene end by 6 bases; junction bases not matched to a gene: 3. The CDR3 DNA sequence: TGTGCCAGCAGGGGGACAGGGGGACCCGGGGAGCTGTTTTTT. Amino acids: CASRGTGGPGELFF.

The chain carries TRBV27 and TRBJ1-1; 7 positions agree with TRBD1. Germline V gene sequence: CDR1 MNHEY, CDR2 SMNVEV (reference sequence). The CDR3 has 14 amino acids. Trimming cost V 8 bases and J 2 bases; bases outside gene matches: 8. CDR3 in DNA: TGTGCCAGCCGATCCGGGACAGCAAACACTGAAGCTTTCTTT. Translating it yields CASRSGTANTEAFF.

This chain connects TRBV29-1 to TRBJ1-2; TRBD1 aligns across 7 bases. The CDR3 is made up of 12 amino acids. Germline V CDR1 and CDR2: SQVTM, ANQGSEA. CDR3 in DNA: TGCAGTGCTCAAGGGGGCGACTATGGCTACACCTTC. This sequence encodes CSAQGGDYGYTF.

The rearrangement links TRBV19 to TRBJ2-3; tentatively, D is TRBD2 (6 bases). The CDR3 runs to 13 residues. The V end lost 4 bases, the J end lost 6 bases, and 11 bases lay between the germline ends. CDR1 and CDR2 (germline): LNHDA, SQIVND (reference sequence). The chain's CDR3 is CASSKEGRDTQYF. The CDR3 coding sequence is TGTGCCAGTAGTAAGGAGGGGCGGGATACGCAGTATTTT.

CDR3 in amino acids: CASSLRRGGVYGYTF. The CDR3 DNA reads as TGTGCCAGCAGCTTACGTAGAGGGGGAGTGTATGGCTACACCTTC. The chain links TRBV13 to TRBJ1-2, with a possible D match to TRBD1 (6 bases). Germline V gene lookup returns CDR1 PRHDT and CDR2 FYEKMQ (reference sequence). V was clipped by 2 bases and J by 5 bases, with 15 bases between them. The CDR3 loop spans 15 amino acids.

The chain employs TRBV7-2 and TRBJ2-5, with D possibly TRBD2 on 6 matching bases. This CDR3 comprises 15 residues. Germline V lookup: CDR1 SGHTA, CDR2 FQGNSA. V was trimmed by 5 bases and J by 7 bases, leaving 20 bases between them. In DNA form, the CDR3 reads TGTGCCAGCAGCCAGCTGGGACTTCGGGCTGCGACCCAGTACTTC. This codes for CASSQLGLRAATQYF.